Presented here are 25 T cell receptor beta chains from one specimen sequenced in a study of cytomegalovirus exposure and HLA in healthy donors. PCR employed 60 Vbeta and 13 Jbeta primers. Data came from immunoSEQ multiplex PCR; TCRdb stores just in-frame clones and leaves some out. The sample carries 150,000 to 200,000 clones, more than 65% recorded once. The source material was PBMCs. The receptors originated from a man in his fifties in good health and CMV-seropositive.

DNA of the CDR3: TGCGCCAGCAAAGCGGGAGAAGGCACCGGGGAGCTGTTTTTT. Translated, it gives CASKAGEGTGELFF. The chain employs TRBV5-1 and TRBJ2-2, with TRBD2 matching over 8 bases. With V trimmed by 6 bases and J by 4 bases, 5 bases remained unmatched. The CDR3 is made up of 14 amino acids. Germline V gene data show CDR1 as SGHRS and CDR2 as YFSETQ.

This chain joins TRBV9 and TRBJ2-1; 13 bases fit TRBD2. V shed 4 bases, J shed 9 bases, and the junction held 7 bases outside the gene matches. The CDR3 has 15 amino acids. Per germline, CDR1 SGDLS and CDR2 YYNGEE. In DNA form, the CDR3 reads TGTGCCAGCAGCTTCCGACTAGCGGGAGGAGCTGAGCAGTTCTTC. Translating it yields CASSFRLAGGAEQFF. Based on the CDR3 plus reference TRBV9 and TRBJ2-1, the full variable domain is DSGVTQTPKHLITATGQRVTLRCSPRSGDLSVYWYQQSLDQGLQFLIQYYNGEERAKGNILERFSAQQFPDLHSELNLSSLELGDSALYFCASSFRLAGGAEQFFGPGTRLTVL.

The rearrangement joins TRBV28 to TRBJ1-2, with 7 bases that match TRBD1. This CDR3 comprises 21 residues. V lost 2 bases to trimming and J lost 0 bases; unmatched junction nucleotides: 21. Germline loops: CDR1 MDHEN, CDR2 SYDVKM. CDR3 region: CASSLGVLSDRKTYTNYGYTF. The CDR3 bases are TGTGCCAGCAGTTTAGGGGTCCTCTCGGACAGGAAAACTTACACTAACTATGGCTACACCTTC.

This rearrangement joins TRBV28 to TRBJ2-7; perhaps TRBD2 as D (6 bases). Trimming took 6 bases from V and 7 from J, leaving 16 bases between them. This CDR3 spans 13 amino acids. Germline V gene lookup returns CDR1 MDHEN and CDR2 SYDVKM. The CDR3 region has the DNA TGTGCCAGCAGATCCGGGACTCACTATGAGCAGTACTTC. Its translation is CASRSGTHYEQYF.

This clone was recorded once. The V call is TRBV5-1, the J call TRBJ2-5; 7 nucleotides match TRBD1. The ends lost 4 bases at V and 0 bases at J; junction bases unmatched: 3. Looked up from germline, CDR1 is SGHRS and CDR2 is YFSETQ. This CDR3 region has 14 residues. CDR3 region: CASSPQGYQETQYF. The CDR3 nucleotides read TGCGCCAGCAGCCCACAGGGGTACCAAGAGACCCAGTACTTC.

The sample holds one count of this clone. The CDR3 region is CASSPRQGWRTEAFF. CDR3 sequence (DNA): TGTGCCAGCAGTCCGCGACAGGGGTGGAGGACTGAAGCTTTCTTT. The V and J genes are TRBV27 and TRBJ1-1; 8 bases map to TRBD1. The V and J ends lost 5 bases and 5 bases, in that order; junction bases with no gene match: 10. CDR3 size: 15 residues. In germline, CDR1 is MNHEY, CDR2 SMNVEV (reference sequence).

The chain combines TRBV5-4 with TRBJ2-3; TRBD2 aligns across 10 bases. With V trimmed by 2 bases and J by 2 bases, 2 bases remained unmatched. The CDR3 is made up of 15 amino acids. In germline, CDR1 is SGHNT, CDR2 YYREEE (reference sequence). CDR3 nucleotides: TGTGCCAGCAGCTTCGGACTAGCGGACACAGATACGCAGTATTTT. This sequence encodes CASSFGLADTDTQYF.

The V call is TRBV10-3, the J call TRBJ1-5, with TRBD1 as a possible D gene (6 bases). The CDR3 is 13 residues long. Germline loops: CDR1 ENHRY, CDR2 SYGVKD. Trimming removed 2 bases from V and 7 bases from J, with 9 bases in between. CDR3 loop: CAISEGGGQPQHF. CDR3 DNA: TGTGCCATCAGTGAGGGGGGGGGCCAGCCCCAGCATTTT.

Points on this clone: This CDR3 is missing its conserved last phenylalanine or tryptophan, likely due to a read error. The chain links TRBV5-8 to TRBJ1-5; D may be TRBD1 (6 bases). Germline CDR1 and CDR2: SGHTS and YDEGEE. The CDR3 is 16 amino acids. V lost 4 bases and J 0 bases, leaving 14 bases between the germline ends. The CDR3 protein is CASSGGAAHSNQPQHV. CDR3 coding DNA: TGTGCCAGCAGCGGGGGGGCAGCTCATAGCAATCAGCCCCAGCATGTT.

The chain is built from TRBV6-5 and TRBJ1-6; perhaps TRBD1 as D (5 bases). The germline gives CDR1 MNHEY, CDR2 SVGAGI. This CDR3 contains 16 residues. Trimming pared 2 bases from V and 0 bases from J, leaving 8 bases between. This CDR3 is CASSYGASSYNSPLHF. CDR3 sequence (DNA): TGTGCCAGCAGTTACGGGGCGAGCTCCTATAATTCACCCCTCCACTTT.

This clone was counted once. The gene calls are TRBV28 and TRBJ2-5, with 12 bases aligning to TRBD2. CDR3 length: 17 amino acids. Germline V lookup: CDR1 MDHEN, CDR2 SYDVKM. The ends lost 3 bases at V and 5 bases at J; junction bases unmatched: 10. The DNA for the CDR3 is TGTGCCAGCAGTTTGAGGACCGGGACTAGCGGGTGGGAGACCCAGTACTTC. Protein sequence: CASSLRTGTSGWETQYF.

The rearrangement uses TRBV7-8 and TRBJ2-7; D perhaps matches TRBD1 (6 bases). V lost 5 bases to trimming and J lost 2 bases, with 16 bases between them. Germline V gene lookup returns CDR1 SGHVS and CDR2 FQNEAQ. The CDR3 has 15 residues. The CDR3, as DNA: TGTGCCAGCAGCCTCGGACAGTATCTTGCCTACGAGCAGTACTTC. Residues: CASSLGQYLAYEQYF. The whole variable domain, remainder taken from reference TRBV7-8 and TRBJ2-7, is GAGVSQSPRYKVAKRGQDVALRCDPISGHVSLFWYQQALGQGPEFLTYFQNEAQLDKSGLPSDRFFAERPEGSVSTLKIQRTQQEDSAVYLCASSLGQYLAYEQYFGPGTRLTVT.

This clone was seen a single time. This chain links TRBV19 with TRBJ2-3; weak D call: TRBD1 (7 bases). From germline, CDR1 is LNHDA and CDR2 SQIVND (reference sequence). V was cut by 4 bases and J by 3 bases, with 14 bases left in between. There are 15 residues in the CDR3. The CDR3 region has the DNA TGTGCCAGTAGTAGCCAGGGGGGAGTGACAGATACGCAGTATTTT. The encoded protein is CASSSQGGVTDTQYF.

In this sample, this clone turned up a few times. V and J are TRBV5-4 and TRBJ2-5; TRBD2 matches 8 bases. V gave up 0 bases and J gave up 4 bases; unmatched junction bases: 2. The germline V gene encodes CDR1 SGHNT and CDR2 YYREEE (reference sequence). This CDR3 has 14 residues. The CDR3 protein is CASSLGGGRETQYF. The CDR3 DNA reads TGTGCCAGCAGCTTGGGCGGGGGGCGAGAGACCCAGTACTTC. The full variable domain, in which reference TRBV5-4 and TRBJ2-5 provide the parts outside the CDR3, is ETGVTQSPTHLIKTRGQQVTLRCSSQSGHNTVSWYQQALGQGPQFIFQYYREEENGRGNFPPRFSGLQFPNYSSELNVNALELDDSALYLCASSLGGGRETQYFGPGTRLLVL.

The DNA of the CDR3 is TGTGCCAGTAGTGCCTTTGAGGGTAGGTACGAGCAGTACTTC. Its translation: CASSAFEGRYEQYF. This chain uses TRBV19 with TRBJ2-7, with a weak D call TRBD2 (5 bases). Germline values: CDR1 LNHDA, CDR2 SQIVND (reference sequence). V lost 5 bases to trimming and J lost 4 bases, with 15 bases between them. The CDR3 covers 14 residues.

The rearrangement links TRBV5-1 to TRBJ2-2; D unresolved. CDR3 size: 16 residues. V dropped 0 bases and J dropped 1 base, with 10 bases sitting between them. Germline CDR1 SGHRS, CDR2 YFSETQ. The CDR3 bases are TGCGCCAGCAGCTTGGTGGTCACCGGGAACACCGGGGAGCTGTTTTTT. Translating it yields CASSLVVTGNTGELFF.

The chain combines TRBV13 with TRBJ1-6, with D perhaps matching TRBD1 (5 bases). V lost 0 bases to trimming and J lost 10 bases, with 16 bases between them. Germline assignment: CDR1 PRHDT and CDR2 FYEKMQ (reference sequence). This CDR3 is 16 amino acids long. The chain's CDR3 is CASSLGPGQGGSPLHF. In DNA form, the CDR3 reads TGTGCCAGCAGCTTAGGCCCTGGGCAGGGTGGCTCACCCCTCCACTTT.

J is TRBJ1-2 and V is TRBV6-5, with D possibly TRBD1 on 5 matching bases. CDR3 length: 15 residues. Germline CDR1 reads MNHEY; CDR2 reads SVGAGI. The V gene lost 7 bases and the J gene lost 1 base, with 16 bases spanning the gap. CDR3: CASKIQRTLNYGYTF. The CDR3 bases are TGTGCCAGCAAGATACAACGGACACTTAACTATGGCTACACCTTC.

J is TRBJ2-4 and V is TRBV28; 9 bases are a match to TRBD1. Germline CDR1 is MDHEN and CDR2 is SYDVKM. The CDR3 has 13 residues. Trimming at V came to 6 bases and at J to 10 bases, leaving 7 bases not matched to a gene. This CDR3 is CASRRTGVNIQYF. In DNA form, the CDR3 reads TGTGCCAGCAGGCGGACAGGGGTTAATATTCAGTACTTC.

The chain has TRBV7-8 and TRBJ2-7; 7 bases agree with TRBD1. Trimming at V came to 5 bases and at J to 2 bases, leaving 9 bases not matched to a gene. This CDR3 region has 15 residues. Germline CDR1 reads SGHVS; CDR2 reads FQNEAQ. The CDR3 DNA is TGTGCCAGCAGCCCTGGTAGGGGGCAAACCTACGAGCAGTACTTC. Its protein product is CASSPGRGQTYEQYF.

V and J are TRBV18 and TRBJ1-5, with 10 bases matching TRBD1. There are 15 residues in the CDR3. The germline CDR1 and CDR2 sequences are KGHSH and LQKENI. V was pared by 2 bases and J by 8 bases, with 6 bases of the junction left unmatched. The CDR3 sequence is CASSPGQGELEPQHF. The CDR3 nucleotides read TGTGCCAGCTCACCAGGACAGGGGGAGTTGGAGCCCCAGCATTTT.

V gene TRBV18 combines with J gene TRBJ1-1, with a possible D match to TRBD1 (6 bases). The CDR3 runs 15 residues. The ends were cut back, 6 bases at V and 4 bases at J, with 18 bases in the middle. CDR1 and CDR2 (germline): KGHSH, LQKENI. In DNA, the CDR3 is TGTGCCAGCTCCCCTCGCGGGGGGGCGAGCACTGAAGCTTTCTTT. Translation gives CASSPRGGASTEAFF. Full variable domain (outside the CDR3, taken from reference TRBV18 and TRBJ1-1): NAGVMQNPRHLVRRRGQEARLRCSPMKGHSHVYWYRQLPEEGLKFMVYLQKENIIDESGMPKERFSAEFPKEGPSILRIQQVVRGDSAAYFCASSPRGGASTEAFFGQGTRLTVV.

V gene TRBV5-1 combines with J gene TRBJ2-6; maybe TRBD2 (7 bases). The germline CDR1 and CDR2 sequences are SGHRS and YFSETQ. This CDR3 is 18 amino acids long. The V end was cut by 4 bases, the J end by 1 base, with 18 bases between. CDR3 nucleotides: TGCGCCAGCAGCCCTGGGGGGGGCCCTACTTCTGGGGCCAACGTCCTGACTTTC. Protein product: CASSPGGGPTSGANVLTF.

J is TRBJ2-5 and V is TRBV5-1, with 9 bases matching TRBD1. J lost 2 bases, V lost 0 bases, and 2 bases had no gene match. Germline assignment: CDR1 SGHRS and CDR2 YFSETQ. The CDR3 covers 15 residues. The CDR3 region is CASSLVTGGQETQYF. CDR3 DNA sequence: TGCGCCAGCAGCTTGGTGACAGGGGGACAAGAGACCCAGTACTTC.

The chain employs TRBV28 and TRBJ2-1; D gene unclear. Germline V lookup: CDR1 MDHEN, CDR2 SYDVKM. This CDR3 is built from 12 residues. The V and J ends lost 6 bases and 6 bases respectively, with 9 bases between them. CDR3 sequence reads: CASRAGRNEQFF. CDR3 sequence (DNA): TGTGCCAGCAGAGCAGGCCGCAATGAGCAGTTCTTC.